The present entry profiles one T cell receptor (beta chain) with its context. The CDR3 sequence is 16 residues long. CDR1 is SGDLS, CDR2 YYNGEE, per germline. V lost 4 bases to trimming and J lost 6 bases, with 22 bases between them. The sample belongs to a study of neoadjuvant anti-PD-1 for oral cavity cancer. Repertoires were generated with immunoSEQ multiplex PCR, while TCRdb's copy carries only in-frame clones and drops some. The sample shows about 72,000 clones, about 86% of them seen only once. This sequence joins TRBV9 and TRBJ1-2, with D possibly TRBD1 on 5 matching bases. The receptor was derived from a person aged 35 to 85 with oral cavity squamous cell carcinoma. The sample in question was PBMCs, obtained before nivolumab (anti-PD-1) treatment. For the CDR3, the DNA is TGTGCCAGCAGCCTCACAACCGGGACTTCTCAGGATGGCTACACCTTC. Translated: CASSLTTGTSQDGYTF.